This T cell receptor beta chain was profiled in a study of PD-1 blockade in classical Hodgkin lymphoma. In this sample, this clone turned up once. Its matching antigen is unknown. Study-wide results and limits: At baseline, newly diagnosed patients reportedly showed less TCR diversity than healthy donors. Patients newly diagnosed and complete responders had comparable baseline diversity.

This CDR3 has 14 amino acids. Germline lookup yields CDR1 SNHLY and CDR2 FYNNEI. V dropped 4 bases and J dropped 0 bases, with 10 bases sitting between them. TCRdb's copy holds only in-frame clones and misses some; the assay was immunoSEQ multiplex PCR. The sample has around 21,000 clones, over 70% seen once. The patients all showed relapse after autologous stem cell transplantation, while their brentuximab vedotin exposure varied. The chain couples TRBV2 to TRBJ2-7; no clear D gene. This clonotype was obtained from a human donor with classical Hodgkin lymphoma. The source was peripheral blood mononuclear cells (PBMCs), collected at baseline. The CDR3 region is CASSAHGGSYEQYF. The CDR3 DNA reads as TGTGCCAGCAGTGCACATGGCGGCTCCTACGAGCAGTACTTC. Together with reference TRBV2 and TRBJ2-7, the CDR3 gives the full variable domain: EPEVTQTPSHQVTQMGQEVILRCVPISNHLYFYWYRQILGQKVEFLVSFYNNEISEKSEIFDDQFSVERPDGSNFTLKIRSTKLEDSAMYFCASSAHGGSYEQYFGPGTRLTVT.